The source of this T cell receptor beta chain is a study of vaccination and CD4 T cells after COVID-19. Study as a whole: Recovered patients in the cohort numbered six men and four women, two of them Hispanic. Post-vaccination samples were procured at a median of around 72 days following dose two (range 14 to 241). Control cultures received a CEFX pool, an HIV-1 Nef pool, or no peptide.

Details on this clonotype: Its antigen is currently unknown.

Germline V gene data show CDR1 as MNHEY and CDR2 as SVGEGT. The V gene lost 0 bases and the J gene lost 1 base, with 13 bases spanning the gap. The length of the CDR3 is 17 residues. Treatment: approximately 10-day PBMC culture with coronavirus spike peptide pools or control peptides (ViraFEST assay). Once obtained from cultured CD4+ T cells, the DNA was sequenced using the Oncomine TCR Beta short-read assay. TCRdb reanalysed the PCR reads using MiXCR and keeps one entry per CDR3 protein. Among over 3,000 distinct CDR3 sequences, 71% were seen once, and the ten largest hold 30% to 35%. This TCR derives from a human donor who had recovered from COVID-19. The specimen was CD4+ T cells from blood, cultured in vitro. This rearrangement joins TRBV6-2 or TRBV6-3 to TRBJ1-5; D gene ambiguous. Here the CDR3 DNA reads TGTGCCAGCAGTTACTCCGGACCGTTTGGGAGCAATCAGCCCCAGCATTTT. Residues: CASSYSGPFGSNQPQHF.